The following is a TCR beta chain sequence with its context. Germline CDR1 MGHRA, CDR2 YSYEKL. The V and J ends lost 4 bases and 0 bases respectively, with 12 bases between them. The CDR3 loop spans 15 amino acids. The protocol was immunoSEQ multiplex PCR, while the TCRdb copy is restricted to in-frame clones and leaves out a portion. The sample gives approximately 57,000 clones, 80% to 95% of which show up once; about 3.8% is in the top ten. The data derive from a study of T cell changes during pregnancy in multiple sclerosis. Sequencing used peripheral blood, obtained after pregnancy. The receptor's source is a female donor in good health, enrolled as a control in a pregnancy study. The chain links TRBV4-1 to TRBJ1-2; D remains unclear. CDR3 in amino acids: CASSRQADTNYGYTF. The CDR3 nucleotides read TGCGCCAGCAGCCGGCAGGCCGACACTAACTATGGCTACACCTTC.